This TCR beta chain derives from a study of Ad26.COV2.S vaccination and SARS-CoV-2 variants. As to this clone: As yet, its antigen is unknown.

The CDR3 is 16 residues long. CDR1 is LGHNT, CDR2 FRNRAP, per germline. Trimming removed 9 bases from V and 4 bases from J; junction bases left unmatched: 13. Points from the study as a whole: Total T cell responses, in the TCR breadth and depth analyses, may have been underestimated. Relative to placebo recipients, vaccine recipients exhibited elevated spike-specific TCR breadth. With respect to non-spike TCR breadth, vaccine and placebo recipients were similar.

Here immunoSEQ multiplex PCR was the method, and the copy in TCRdb shows in-frame clones only, minus some. The data contain roughly 180,000 clones, 70% to 90% of them singletons. This receptor was obtained from a human donor who had recovered from COVID-19. The sequences come from peripheral blood, collected after recovery from COVID-19. The chain recombines TRBV12-5 with TRBJ2-1; 9 nucleotides agree with TRBD2. The CDR3 reads CARRGGDVEIYNEQFF. DNA of the CDR3: TGTGCTAGGCGGGGGGGGGACGTAGAAATTTACAATGAGCAGTTCTTC.